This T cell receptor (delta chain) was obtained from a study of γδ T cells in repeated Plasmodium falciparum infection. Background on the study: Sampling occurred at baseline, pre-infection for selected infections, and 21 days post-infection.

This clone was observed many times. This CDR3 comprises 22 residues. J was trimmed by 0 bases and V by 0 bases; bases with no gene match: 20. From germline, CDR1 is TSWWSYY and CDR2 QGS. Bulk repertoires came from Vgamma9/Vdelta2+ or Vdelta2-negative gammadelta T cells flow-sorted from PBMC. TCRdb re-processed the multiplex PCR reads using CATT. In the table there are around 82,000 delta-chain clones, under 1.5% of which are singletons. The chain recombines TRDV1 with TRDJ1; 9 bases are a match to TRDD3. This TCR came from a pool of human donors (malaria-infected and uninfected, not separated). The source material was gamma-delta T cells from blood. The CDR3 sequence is CALGELIPPFHWGTSYTDKLIF. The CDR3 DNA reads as TGTGCTCTTGGGGAACTGATTCCCCCCTTCCACTGGGGGACATCGTACACCGATAAACTCATCTTT.